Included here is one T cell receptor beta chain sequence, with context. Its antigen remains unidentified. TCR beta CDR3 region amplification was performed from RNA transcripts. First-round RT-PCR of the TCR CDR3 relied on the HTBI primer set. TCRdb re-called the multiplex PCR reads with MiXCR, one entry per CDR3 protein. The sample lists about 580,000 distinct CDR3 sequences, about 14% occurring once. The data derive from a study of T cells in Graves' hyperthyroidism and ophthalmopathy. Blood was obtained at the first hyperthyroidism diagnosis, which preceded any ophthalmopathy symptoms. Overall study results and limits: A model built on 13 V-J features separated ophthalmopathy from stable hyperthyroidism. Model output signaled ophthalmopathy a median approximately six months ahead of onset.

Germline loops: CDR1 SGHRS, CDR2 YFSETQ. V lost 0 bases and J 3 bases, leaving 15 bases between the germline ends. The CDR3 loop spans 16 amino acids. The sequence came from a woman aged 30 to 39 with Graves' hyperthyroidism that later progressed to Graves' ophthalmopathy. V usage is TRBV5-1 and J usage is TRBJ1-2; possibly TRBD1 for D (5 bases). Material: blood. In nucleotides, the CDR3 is TGCGCCAGCAGCTTGGCCCCCAGGGTTGGCGACTATGGCTACACCTTC. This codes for CASSLAPRVGDYGYTF. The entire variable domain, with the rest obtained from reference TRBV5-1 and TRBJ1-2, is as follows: KAGVTQTPRYLIKTRGQQVTLSCSPISGHRSVSWYQQTPGQGLQFLFEYFSETQRNKGNFPGRFSGRQFSNSRSEMNVSTLELGDSALYLCASSLAPRVGDYGYTFGSGTRLTVV.